The 31 T cell receptor beta chains presented below share a single source sample, sequenced in a study of human CD8 memory T cell subsets. The authors made TCR beta libraries using UMI-labeled 5' RACE. TCRdb re-called the 5' RACE reads and shows each CDR3 protein once, DNA omitted. The ten top clones account for around 5.8%, within a sample of about 18,000 distinct CDR3 sequences. Material: CD8+ T cells from PBMCs. The receptors shown here come from a human donor in good health.

CDR3 amino acids: CASSLKGQINYGYTF. The rearrangement uses TRBV7-9 and TRBJ1-2; the TCRdb D gene call, TRBD1, has no DNA to confirm it. The V gene's germline CDR1 is SEHNR and CDR2 FQNEAQ (reference sequence). This CDR3 contains 15 residues.

This chain connects TRBV25-1 to TRBJ2-7. In germline, CDR1 is MGHDK, CDR2 SYGVNS. CDR3 length equals 12 residues. The CDR3: CASRASIYEQYF.

The chain uses TRBV12-3 or TRBV12-4 and TRBJ1-4. The CDR3 runs 11 residues. CDR3 protein: CASSLGEKLFF.

The CDR3 region is CASSARQGTNTEAFF. This rearrangement joins TRBV7-8 to TRBJ1-1; the D call of TRBD1 rests on TCRdb alone, since no DNA is present to check it. CDR1 and CDR2 (germline): SGHVS, FQNEAQ. CDR3 length: 15 amino acids.

The rearrangement uses TRBV28 and TRBJ2-7; the D call of TRBD1 rests on TCRdb alone, since no DNA is present to check it. The length of the CDR3 is 14 residues. Germline V gives CDR1 MDHEN, CDR2 SYDVKM. This chain's CDR3 is CASSPGAGANEQYF.

Its frequency marks this clonotype as medium-sized. The J gene is TRBJ1-1, the V gene TRBV7-8; lacking DNA, the TRBD1 call made by TCRdb goes unchecked. This CDR3 contains 14 residues. Germline V gives CDR1 SGHVS, CDR2 FQNEAQ. CDR3 sequence reads: CASRSTGGGTEAFF.

This sequence joins TRBV6-5 and TRBJ1-1; TCRdb's D gene call, TRBD1, goes unchecked for lack of DNA. Looked up from germline, CDR1 is MNHEY and CDR2 is SVGAGI. The CDR3 extends over 15 amino acids. The CDR3: CASSYWTGGGTEAFF.

CDR3 in amino acids: CASSQLTSGSLTGELFF. V usage is TRBV14 and J usage is TRBJ2-2; TCRdb returns TRBD2, unconfirmable since there is no DNA. The CDR3 consists of 17 residues. Germline CDR1 is SGHDN and CDR2 is FVKESK.

The chain recombines TRBV15 with TRBJ2-1. Germline values: CDR1 LNHNV, CDR2 YYDKDF (reference sequence). CDR3 length equals 13 residues. CDR3 loop: CATSRDPDNEQFF. Filled out from reference TRBV15 and TRBJ2-1, the complete variable domain reads DAMVIQNPRYQVTQFGKPVTLSCSQTLNHNVMYWYQQKSSQAPKLLFHYYDKDFNNEADTPDNFQSRRPNTSFCFLDIRSPGLGDTAMYLCATSRDPDNEQFFGPGTRLTVL.

The genes are TRBV2 and TRBJ1-1. Germline assignment: CDR1 SNHLY and CDR2 FYNNEI. The CDR3 is 16 amino acids. This CDR3 reads CASSEKSNNLNTEAFF.

The gene calls are TRBV7-9 and TRBJ2-5; TCRdb indicates TRBD2, and absent DNA this call remains unverified. Germline CDR1 SEHNR, CDR2 FQNEAQ (reference sequence). CDR3 length equals 17 residues. CDR3 protein: CASSSSGTSPYQETQYF.

The gene calls are TRBV4-1 and TRBJ2-3. Germline V gives CDR1 MGHRA, CDR2 YSYEKL. CDR3 length: 13 residues. The CDR3: CASSQGRTDTQYF.

The V and J genes are TRBV12-3 or TRBV12-4 and TRBJ1-2; TCRdb reports TRBD1, a call that lacks DNA to check it against. The CDR3 contains 15 residues. The CDR3 spells CASSPGTSAHYGYTF.

CDR3 sequence reads: CASSQDVHFSYEQYF. This chain uses TRBV4-3 with TRBJ2-7. The germline V gene encodes CDR1 LGHNA and CDR2 YSLEER. CDR3 size: 15 residues.

V is TRBV5-6 and J is TRBJ2-5; TCRdb gives TRBD1 as the D gene, but with no DNA this cannot be confirmed. The CDR3 is made up of 14 amino acids. CDR1 and CDR2 from the germline V gene are SGHDT and YYEEEE. The CDR3 protein is CASSRWTGQETQYF.

This sequence joins TRBV2 and TRBJ2-3; as DNA is missing, the TRBD2 call by TCRdb cannot be tested. CDR1 is SNHLY, CDR2 FYNNEI, per germline. The CDR3 has 16 amino acids. CDR3 sequence reads: CASSDFLAASTDTQYF. Full variable domain (outside the CDR3, taken from reference TRBV2 and TRBJ2-3): EPEVTQTPSHQVTQMGQEVILRCVPISNHLYFYWYRQILGQKVEFLVSFYNNEISEKSEIFDDQFSVERPDGSNFTLKIRSTKLEDSAMYFCASSDFLAASTDTQYFGPGTRLTVL.

Judged by frequency, this clonotype is medium-sized. The chain couples TRBV29-1 to TRBJ2-7; the D gene TCRdb calls, TRBD2, cannot be checked with no DNA. This CDR3 is 13 amino acids long. Looked up from germline, CDR1 is SQVTM and CDR2 is ANQGSEA. The CDR3 sequence: CSVVWREAYEQYF.

The chain recombines TRBV6-2 or TRBV6-3 with TRBJ1-1; checking the TCRdb D call of TRBD1 is not possible without DNA. Germline assignment: CDR1 MNHEY and CDR2 SVGEGT. This CDR3 spans 16 amino acids. The CDR3 loop reads CASSYSRTGVNTEAFF.

This chain uses TRBV6-2 or TRBV6-3 with TRBJ2-3; TCRdb indicates TRBD2, and absent DNA this call remains unverified. The germline gives CDR1 MNHEY, CDR2 SVGEGT. The CDR3 is 14 amino acids. CDR3 loop: CASSYRDLTDTQYF.

The V gene is TRBV20-1, the J gene TRBJ2-7; TCRdb's assignment of TRBD2 cannot be checked, as there is no DNA. CDR3 length equals 11 residues. CDR1 and CDR2 (germline): DFQATT, SNEGSKA (reference sequence). CDR3 amino acids: CSVSWRDEQYF.

The gene calls are TRBV6-6 and TRBJ2-7; TCRdb proposes TRBD1, but this gene call is untestable without DNA. CDR3 size: 11 residues. Germline CDR1 MNHNY, CDR2 SVGAGI (reference sequence). This CDR3 reads CASRDTYEQYF.

This chain uses TRBV7-8 with TRBJ2-1; the D gene TCRdb calls, TRBD2, cannot be checked with no DNA. Germline V gives CDR1 SGHVS, CDR2 FQNEAQ. The CDR3 consists of 17 residues. The CDR3 reads CASSLGISGSAYNEQFF.

This chain joins TRBV29-1 and TRBJ2-1; TCRdb's D gene call, TRBD2, goes unchecked for lack of DNA. The CDR3 totals 16 residues. The germline gives CDR1 SQVTM, CDR2 ANQGSEA. CDR3 in amino acids: CSVEGGLAGGDNEQFF.

CDR3 sequence reads: CASSLTENTEAFF. J is TRBJ1-1 and V is TRBV27; TCRdb designates TRBD1, a call that cannot be tested without DNA. This CDR3 spans 13 amino acids. Per germline, CDR1 MNHEY and CDR2 SMNVEV (reference sequence).

The gene calls are TRBV7-6 and TRBJ1-1. The CDR3 covers 15 residues. The germline gives CDR1 SGHVS, CDR2 FNYEAQ. The CDR3 spells CASSLGSVGNTEAFF.

V is TRBV7-8 and J is TRBJ2-3; the TRBD1 assignment by TCRdb is unverifiable without DNA. The CDR3 runs 13 residues. Germline loops: CDR1 SGHVS, CDR2 FQNEAQ. CDR3 sequence reads: CASSLESGDTQYF.

V and J are TRBV7-6 and TRBJ2-4. CDR3 length: 14 residues. Germline V gene lookup returns CDR1 SGHVS and CDR2 FNYEAQ. CDR3 sequence reads: CASSLSPAQDIQYF.

The chain carries TRBV12-3 or TRBV12-4 and TRBJ2-3. The CDR3 consists of 15 residues. CDR3 loop: CASSLWASSTDTQYF.

This clonotype registers medium-sized by frequency. This sequence joins TRBV29-1 and TRBJ2-7. This CDR3 region has 12 residues. Germline loops: CDR1 SQVTM, CDR2 ANQGSEA. CDR3 in amino acids: CSVEDGAYEQYF.

This rearrangement joins TRBV7-9 to TRBJ2-1; lacking DNA, the TRBD2 call made by TCRdb goes unchecked. The CDR3 runs 15 residues. CDR1 and CDR2 from the germline V gene are SEHNR and FQNEAQ (reference sequence). This CDR3 reads CASSLDSGRRNEQFF.

This clonotype registers medium-sized by frequency. The rearrangement joins TRBV19 to TRBJ1-2; without DNA, the TCRdb call of TRBD1 cannot be checked. Per the germline V gene, CDR1 is LNHDA and CDR2 is SQIVND (reference sequence). There are 14 residues in the CDR3. CDR3 protein: CASMRIDSLSGYTF. Together with reference TRBV19 and TRBJ1-2, the CDR3 gives the full variable domain: DGGITQSPKYLFRKEGQNVTLSCEQNLNHDAMYWYRQDPGQGLRLIYYSQIVNDFQKGDIAEGYSVSREKKESFPLTVTSAQKNPTAFYLCASMRIDSLSGYTFGSGTRLTVV.